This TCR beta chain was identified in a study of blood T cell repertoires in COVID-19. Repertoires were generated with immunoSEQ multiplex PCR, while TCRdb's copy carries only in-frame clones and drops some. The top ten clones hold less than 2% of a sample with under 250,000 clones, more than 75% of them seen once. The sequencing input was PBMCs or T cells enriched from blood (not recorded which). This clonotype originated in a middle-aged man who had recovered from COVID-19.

DNA of the CDR3: TGTGCCAGCAGTTACTCGACAGGGGTTGGGGATTCACCCCTCCACTTT. Amino acid sequence: CASSYSTGVGDSPLHF. The chain is built from TRBV6-2 or TRBV6-3 and TRBJ1-6; 8 bases line up with TRBD1. The CDR3 has 16 residues. Germline CDR1 MNHEY, CDR2 SVGEGT. V lost 0 bases, J lost 8 bases, and 6 bases stayed unmatched.